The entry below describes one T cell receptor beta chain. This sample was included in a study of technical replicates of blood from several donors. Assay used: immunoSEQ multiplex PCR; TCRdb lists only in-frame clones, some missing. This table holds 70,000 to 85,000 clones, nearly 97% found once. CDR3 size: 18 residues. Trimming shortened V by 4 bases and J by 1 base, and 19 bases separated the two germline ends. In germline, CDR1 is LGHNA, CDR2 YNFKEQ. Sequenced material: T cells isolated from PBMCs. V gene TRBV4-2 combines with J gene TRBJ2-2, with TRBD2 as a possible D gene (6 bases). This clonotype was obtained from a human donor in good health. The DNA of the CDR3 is TGTGCCAGCAGCCCCGATCTGATTAGCGGAGTGAACACCGGGGAGCTGTTTTTT. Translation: CASSPDLISGVNTGELFF.